Below are 20 T cell receptor beta chains sequenced from a single sample in a study of regulatory T cells in long-lasting Graves disease. Noted time point: newly diagnosed GD, antithyroid drugs for less than 3 months. The TCR library was prepared using RNA isolated from PBMCs. With iRepertoire HTBI primers and Arm-PCR of CDR3 regions, TCR beta libraries were built. TCRdb passed the multiplex PCR reads through MiXCR, listing each CDR3 protein once. The repertoire consists of about 370,000 distinct CDR3 sequences, with around 15% occurring once and the leading ten covering around a fifth. This specimen was peripheral blood mononuclear cells (PBMCs), taken at new diagnosis, from a patient treated with antithyroid drugs. The receptors were gathered from a female donor with Graves disease.

In this sample, this clonotype turned up many times. One end of the junction does not line up with germline, which may come from a read error. CDR3 sequence reads: CASSPSTHSGANVLTF. The CDR3 nucleotides are TGCGCCAGCAGTCCGTCGACTCACTCTGGGGCCAACGTCCTGACTTTC. The rearrangement uses TRBV27 and TRBJ2-6; no firm D call. The CDR3 totals 16 residues. The germline gives CDR1 MNHEY, CDR2 SMNVEV (reference sequence).

This chain joins TRBV2 and TRBJ2-1; TRBD2 agrees at 10 bases. The trim removed 4 bases at V and 9 bases at J, leaving 9 bases unmatched. Germline V gives CDR1 SNHLY, CDR2 FYNNEI. The CDR3 sequence is 15 residues long. The DNA for the CDR3 is TGTGCCAGCAGTGTTCGAGCGGGGGGGATAGGTGAGCAGTTCTTC. This translates into CASSVRAGGIGEQFF.

The chain couples TRBV19 to TRBJ1-6, with D maybe TRBD1 (6 bases). The germline V gene has CDR1 LNHDA and CDR2 SQIVND (reference sequence). V gave up 7 bases and J gave up 7 bases, with 11 bases separating them. This CDR3 is 13 amino acids long. The CDR3 protein is CASTGATNSPLHF. In DNA, the CDR3 is TGTGCCAGTACGGGGGCTACCAATTCACCCCTCCACTTT.

The V call is TRBV7-3, the J call TRBJ2-1, with TRBD2 identical over 8 bases. The V and J ends lost 4 bases and 4 bases, in that order; junction bases with no gene match: 12. Germline assignment: CDR1 SGHTA and CDR2 FQGTGA. This CDR3 comprises 17 residues. The CDR3 DNA sequence: TGTGCCAGCAGCTCCCGTCCTGCAGCGGGAGTGTACAATGAGCAGTTCTTC. Its translation is CASSSRPAAGVYNEQFF.

In the case of this clonotype: With a much larger clone just one base away, this may be a read error. V and J are TRBV19 and TRBJ1-4; the match to TRBD1 covers 8 bases. Germline assignment: CDR1 LNHDA and CDR2 SQIVND (reference sequence). The CDR3 extends over 17 amino acids. DNA of the CDR3: TGTGCCAGTAGTACTGGGACAGGAAGAGTAGAAGATGAAGAACTGTTTTTT. Translating it yields CASSTGTGRVEDEELFF. The entire variable domain, with the rest obtained from reference TRBV19 and TRBJ1-4, is as follows: DGGITQSPKYLFRKEGQNVTLSCEQNLNHDAMYWYRQDPGQGLRLIYYSQIVNDFQKGDIAEGYSVSREKKESFPLTVTSAQKNPTAFYLCASSTGTGRVEDEELFFGSGTQLSVL.

This clonotype was counted ten times or more. The chain has TRBV28 and TRBJ1-1; the match to TRBD1 covers 11 bases. The CDR3 is made up of 16 amino acids. Germline CDR1 is MDHEN and CDR2 is SYDVKM. V was pared by 3 bases and J by 9 bases, with 12 bases of the junction left unmatched. CDR3 region: CASSLAQVWTGGKAFF. CDR3 DNA sequence: TGTGCCAGCAGTTTGGCGCAGGTTTGGACAGGGGGCAAAGCTTTCTTT.

This clonotype was observed a few times. The CDR3 coding sequence is TGTGCCAGCAGTTCCGGGACACAACTATTCACCGGGGAGCTGTTTTTT. This codes for CASSSGTQLFTGELFF. The chain combines TRBV5-4 with TRBJ2-2; possibly TRBD1 for D (6 bases). CDR1 is SGHNT, CDR2 YYREEE, per germline (reference sequence). Trimming shortened V by 5 bases and J by 4 bases, and 18 bases separated the two germline ends. This CDR3 contains 16 residues.

In its sample, this clonotype was seen many times. The chain carries TRBV5-6 and TRBJ1-1; 7 nucleotides line up with TRBD1. This CDR3 is 16 amino acids long. V lost 4 bases to trimming and J lost 3 bases; unmatched junction nucleotides: 12. Germline V lookup: CDR1 SGHDT, CDR2 YYEEEE. CDR3: CASSPATGIVDTEAFF. The CDR3 DNA reads TGTGCCAGCAGCCCGGCGACAGGGATAGTGGACACTGAAGCTTTCTTT.

Points on this clonotype: Since a far larger clone is one base different, this is likely a read error. Lacking the conserved final phenylalanine or tryptophan, this CDR3 likely reflects a read error. The chain combines TRBV27 with TRBJ1-1, with D possibly being TRBD1 (5 bases). The CDR3 is made up of 15 amino acids. Germline loops: CDR1 MNHEY, CDR2 SMNVEV (reference sequence). V lost 6 bases, J lost 1 base, and 15 bases lay in between. In DNA, the CDR3 is TGTGCCAGCAGCGTATCGAAGAGGGGGAACACTGAAGCTTTCTCT. Encoded protein: CASSVSKRGNTEAFS.

The sample holds a few counts of this clonotype. This chain joins TRBV27 and TRBJ1-1; TRBD1 aligns across 12 bases. The CDR3 totals 15 residues. Germline V gene data show CDR1 as MNHEY and CDR2 as SMNVEV (reference sequence). J lost 6 bases, V lost 2 bases, and 4 bases had no gene match. CDR3 sequence: CASSLRGTGGSEAFF. CDR3 coding DNA: TGTGCCAGCAGTTTACGTGGGACAGGGGGCTCTGAAGCTTTCTTT.

The gene calls are TRBV20-1 and TRBJ2-2, with D perhaps matching TRBD2 (7 bases). CDR3 length: 14 amino acids. Germline-derived CDR1 and CDR2 are DFQATT and SNEGSKA (reference sequence). Trimming stripped 3 bases from V and 5 bases from J, with 13 bases between. The CDR3 here is CSARLQGGTGELFF. CDR3 in DNA: TGCAGTGCTAGGTTACAGGGAGGGACCGGGGAGCTGTTTTTT.

This clonotype showed up many times. The rearrangement joins TRBV5-5 to TRBJ1-4; D might be TRBD1 (6 bases). The V gene lost 4 bases and the J gene lost 3 bases, with 19 bases spanning the gap. Germline CDR1 reads SGHKS; CDR2 reads YYEKEE (reference sequence). CDR3 length: 17 residues. The CDR3 loop reads CASSRVADRRSNEKLFF. The DNA of the CDR3 is TGTGCCAGCAGCCGTGTCGCAGACAGGCGATCTAATGAAAAACTGTTTTTT. Full variable domain (remainder filled in from reference TRBV5-5 and TRBJ1-4): DAGVTQSPTHLIKTRGQQVTLRCSPISGHKSVSWYQQVLGQGPQFIFQYYEKEERGRGNFPDRFSARQFPNYSSELNVNALLLGDSALYLCASSRVADRRSNEKLFFGSGTQLSVL.

About this clonotype: A much larger clone differs by one base, so this may be a read error. This chain connects TRBV19 to TRBJ2-1; the match to TRBD2 covers 15 bases. Germline V gives CDR1 LNHDA, CDR2 SQIVND (reference sequence). V shed 7 bases and J 6 bases; nucleotides not matched to a gene: 7. The CDR3 length is 16 residues. The CDR3 DNA follows: TGTGCCAGTAATGCACCGGGACTAGCGGGAGGCAATGAGCAGTTCTTC. Its protein is CASNAPGLAGGNEQFF. The full variable domain, in which reference TRBV19 and TRBJ2-1 provide the parts outside the CDR3, is DGGITQSPKYLFRKEGQNVTLSCEQNLNHDAMYWYRQDPGQGLRLIYYSQIVNDFQKGDIAEGYSVSREKKESFPLTVTSAQKNPTAFYLCASNAPGLAGGNEQFFGPGTRLTVL.

V usage is TRBV20-1 and J usage is TRBJ2-7, with TRBD2 identical over 14 bases. This CDR3 has 15 amino acids. Germline-derived CDR1 and CDR2 are DFQATT and SNEGSKA (reference sequence). V lost 6 bases, J lost 4 bases, and 8 bases stayed unmatched. CDR3 nucleotide sequence: TGCAGTGCCCACGGGACTAGCGGGAGAGGGTACGAGCAGTACTTC. Translated, it gives CSAHGTSGRGYEQYF.

In its sample, this clonotype was seen a few times. V is TRBV7-9 and J is TRBJ2-5; the match to TRBD2 covers 14 bases. V gave up 4 bases and J gave up 10 bases; unmatched junction bases: 14. CDR3 length: 17 amino acids. Germline-derived CDR1 and CDR2 are SEHNR and FQNEAQ (reference sequence). CDR3 in DNA: TGTGCCAGCAGCTCCGGAGGGGAGACTAGCGGGAGGGCTAACCAGTACTTC. The encoded protein is CASSSGGETSGRANQYF.

The genes are TRBV7-3 and TRBJ2-1; D gene ambiguous. The CDR3 totals 15 residues. Trimming took off 0 bases at V and 3 bases at J, with 9 bases between the two ends. In germline, CDR1 is SGHTA, CDR2 FQGTGA. CDR3 in amino acids: CASSLTPSVYNEQFF. For the CDR3, the DNA is TGTGCCAGCAGCTTAACGCCGAGCGTCTACAATGAGCAGTTCTTC.

This clonotype has ten or more counts. J is TRBJ2-1 and V is TRBV20-1; 8 bases are a match to TRBD2. V was clipped by 6 bases and J by 7 bases; unmatched bases: 11. CDR1 and CDR2 (germline): DFQATT, SNEGSKA (reference sequence). This CDR3 region has 14 residues. CDR3 DNA: TGCAGTGCCATCCGGGAGGGAGGGCCGAATGAGCAGTTCTTC. Amino acids: CSAIREGGPNEQFF.

A remark on this clonotype: A read error may produce the germline difference seen at one junction end. The DNA of the CDR3 is TGCGCCAGCAGCCAAGAGGGAGAATATTCACCCCTCCACTTT. Its protein is CASSQEGEYSPLHF. V usage is TRBV4-2 and J usage is TRBJ1-6; D is undetermined. The V gene's germline CDR1 is LGHNA and CDR2 YNFKEQ. The CDR3 loop spans 14 amino acids.

This clonotype was observed a few times. V usage is TRBV7-9 and J usage is TRBJ1-2; the D gene is possibly TRBD1 (5 bases). The CDR3 extends over 12 amino acids. Per germline, CDR1 SEHNR and CDR2 FQNEAQ (reference sequence). With 5 bases removed from V and 8 bases from J, the gap between germline ends came to 12 bases. The CDR3 spells CASSKGAYGYTF. CDR3 DNA: TGTGCCAGCAGCAAAGGGGCATACGGCTACACCTTC.

The chain links TRBV12-5 to TRBJ1-4; 8 nucleotides align to TRBD1. Trimming at V came to 4 bases and at J to 8 bases, leaving 12 bases not matched to a gene. This CDR3 contains 16 residues. Per the germline V gene, CDR1 is LGHNT and CDR2 is FRNRAP. The CDR3 DNA sequence: TGTGCTAGTGGTTCAACATTACAGGGGGGCGGCGAAAAACTGTTTTTT. As protein: CASGSTLQGGGEKLFF.